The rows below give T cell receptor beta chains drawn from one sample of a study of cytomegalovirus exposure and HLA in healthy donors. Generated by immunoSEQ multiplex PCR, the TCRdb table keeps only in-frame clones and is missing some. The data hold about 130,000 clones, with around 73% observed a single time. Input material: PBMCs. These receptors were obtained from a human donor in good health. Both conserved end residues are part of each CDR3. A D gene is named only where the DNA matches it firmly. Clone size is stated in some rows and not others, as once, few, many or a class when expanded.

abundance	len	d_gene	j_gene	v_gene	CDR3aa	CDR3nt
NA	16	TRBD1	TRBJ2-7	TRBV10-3	CAISEGTGYLKGEQYF	TGTGCCATCAGTGAGGGGACAGGTTACCTTAAGGGTGAGCAGTACTTC
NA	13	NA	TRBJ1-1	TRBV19	CASSYDRYTEAFF	TGTGCCAGTAGTTATGACAGATACACTGAAGCTTTCTTT
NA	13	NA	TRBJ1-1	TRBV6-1	CASSAREDTEAFF	TGTGCCAGCAGTGCCCGGGAGGACACTGAAGCTTTCTTT
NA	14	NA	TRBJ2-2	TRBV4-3	CASSQRAYTGELFF	TGCGCCAGCAGCCAGCGGGCTTACACCGGGGAGCTGTTTTTT
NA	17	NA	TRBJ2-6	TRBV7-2	CASSTGIGNTGANVLTF	TGTGCCAGCAGTACCGGGATAGGGAATACTGGGGCCAACGTCCTGACTTTC
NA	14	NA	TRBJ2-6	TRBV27	CASRGSSGANVLTF	TGTGCCAGCCGAGGGAGCTCTGGGGCCAACGTCCTGACTTTC
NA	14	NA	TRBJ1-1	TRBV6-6	CASKGVAMNTEAFF	TGTGCCAGCAAGGGGGTGGCGATGAACACTGAAGCTTTCTTT
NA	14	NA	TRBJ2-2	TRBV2	CASSPRVNTGELFF	TGTGCCAGCAGTCCCAGGGTGAACACCGGGGAGCTGTTTTTT
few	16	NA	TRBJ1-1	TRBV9	CASSGRQATAVPEAFF	TGTGCCAGCAGCGGTCGACAGGCAACGGCAGTGCCTGAAGCTTTCTTT
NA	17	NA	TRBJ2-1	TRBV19	CASSDSRDSLLYNEQFF	TGTGCCAGTAGTGATTCACGGGACTCCTTGCTATACAATGAGCAGTTCTTC
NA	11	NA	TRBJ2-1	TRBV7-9	CSSSLEEVQFF	TGTTCCAGCAGCTTAGAGGAGGTCCAGTTCTTC
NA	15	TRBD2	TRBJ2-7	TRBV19	CASSMGLADPYEQYF	TGTGCCAGTAGTATGGGACTAGCGGACCCCTACGAGCAGTACTTC
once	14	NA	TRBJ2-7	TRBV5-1	CASSLGLSSYEQYF	TGCGCCAGCAGCTTGGGCCTTAGCTCCTACGAGCAGTACTTC
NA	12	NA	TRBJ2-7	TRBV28	CASSLSGYEQYF	TGTGCCAGCAGTTTGTCGGGTTACGAGCAGTACTTC
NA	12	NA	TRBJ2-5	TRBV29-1	CSVGGGRETQYF	TGCAGTGTTGGAGGCGGTAGAGAGACCCAGTACTTC
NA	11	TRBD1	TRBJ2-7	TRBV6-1	CASRTGYEQYF	TGTGCCAGCCGGACAGGCTACGAGCAGTACTTC
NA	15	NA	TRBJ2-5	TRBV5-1	CASSLDHGGQETQYF	TGCGCCAGCAGCTTGGACCACGGGGGCCAAGAGACCCAGTACTTC
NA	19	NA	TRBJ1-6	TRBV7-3	CASSPPPTDSSSYNSPLHF	TGTGCCAGCAGCCCCCCCCCGACAGACTCGAGCTCCTATAATTCACCCCTCCACTTT
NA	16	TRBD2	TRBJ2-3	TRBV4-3	CASSQLAGRRTDTQYF	TGCGCCAGCAGCCAACTAGCGGGGAGACGCACAGATACGCAGTATTTT
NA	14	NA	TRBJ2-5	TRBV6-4	CASSESRGSGTQYF	TGTGCCAGCAGTGAGTCTCGCGGTAGCGGGACCCAGTACTTC
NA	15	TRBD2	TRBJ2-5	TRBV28	CASSEGSGVQETQYF	TGTGCCAGCAGCGAGGGAAGCGGGGTCCAAGAGACCCAGTACTTC
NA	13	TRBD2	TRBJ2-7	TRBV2	CASRLAGAREQYF	TGTGCCAGCAGACTAGCGGGAGCTCGAGAGCAGTACTTC
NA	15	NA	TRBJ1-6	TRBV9	CASSVVGHVDSPLHF	TGTGCCAGCAGCGTAGTTGGCCATGTGGATTCACCCCTCCACTTT
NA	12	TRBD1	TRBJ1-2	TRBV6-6	CASSHRGGGYTF	TGTGCCAGCAGCCACCGAGGGGGCGGCTACACCTTC
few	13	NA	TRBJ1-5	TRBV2	CASSGRTTQPQHF	TGTGCCAGCAGCGGCAGGACAACCCAGCCCCAGCATTTT
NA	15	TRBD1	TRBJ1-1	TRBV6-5	CASSRTGAGNTEAFF	TGTGCCAGCAGTCGGACAGGGGCCGGGAACACTGAAGCTTTCTTT
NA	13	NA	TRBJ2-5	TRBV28	CASSLGGPETQYF	TGTGCCAGCAGTCTAGGGGGACCCGAGACCCAGTACTTC
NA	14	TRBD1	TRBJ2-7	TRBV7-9	CSSSHGDSSYEQYF	TGTTCCAGCAGCCATGGGGACAGTTCCTACGAGCAGTACTTC
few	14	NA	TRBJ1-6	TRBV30	CAWSVGGEGSPLHF	TGTGCCTGGAGTGTGGGAGGGGAAGGGTCACCCCTCCACTTT
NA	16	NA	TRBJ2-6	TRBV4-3	CASSQDRDSGANVLTF	TGCGCCAGCAGCCAAGATCGGGATTCTGGGGCCAACGTCCTGACTTTC
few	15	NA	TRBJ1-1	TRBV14	CASSRQGPPDTEAFF	TGTGCCAGCAGCCGCCAGGGGCCTCCGGACACTGAAGCTTTCTTT
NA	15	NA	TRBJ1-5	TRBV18	CASSPEGQAHQPQHF	TGTGCCAGCTCACCTGAGGGTCAGGCACATCAGCCCCAGCATTTT
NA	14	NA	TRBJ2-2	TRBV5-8	CAILRRGGTGELFF	TGTGCCATATTGCGGAGGGGAGGAACCGGGGAGCTGTTTTTT
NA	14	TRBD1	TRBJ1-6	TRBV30	CAWSVDRGTSPLHF	TGTGCCTGGAGTGTAGACAGGGGTACTTCACCCCTCCACTTT
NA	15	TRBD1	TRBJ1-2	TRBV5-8	CASSLEGQGIEGYTF	TGTGCCAGCAGCTTGGAGGGACAGGGAATAGAAGGGTACACCTTC
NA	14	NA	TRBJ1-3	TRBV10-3	CAISLTASGNTIYF	TGTGCCATCAGTTTGACAGCGTCTGGAAACACCATATATTTT
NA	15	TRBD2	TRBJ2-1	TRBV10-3	CAISGRGGLNHEQFF	TGTGCCATCAGTGGTCGGGGGGGCTTAAACCATGAGCAGTTCTTC
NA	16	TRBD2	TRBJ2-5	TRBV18	CASSARGGGFQETQYF	TGTGCCAGCTCCGCCCGAGGCGGGGGTTTCCAAGAGACCCAGTACTTC